This section outlines one T cell receptor (beta chain) sequence together with its context. The antigen is unknown. This table comes from immunoSEQ multiplex PCR, and its TCRdb copy is limited to in-frame clones, with some not included. The sample lists some 100,000 clones, over 75% occurring once. Second-dose schedules of about 4 or about 12 weeks were combined. The data were taken from a study of T cell responses to AZD1222 COVID-19 vaccine. This CDR3 has 15 amino acids. CDR1 and CDR2 (germline): SNHLY, FYNNEI. V lost 7 bases and J lost 5, with 18 bases in between. The study, taken as a whole, reports: Most donors were white British, females outnumbered males, and clonal diversity was possibly underestimated. At baseline, just a handful of AZD1222 recipients tested seropositive. Elevations in Spike-specific TCR breadth and depth followed administration of two AZD1222 doses.

The source was peripheral blood, collected 28 days after the second AZD1222 dose. The V gene is TRBV2, the J gene TRBJ2-1; no clear D. The TCR was taken from an adult who received the AZD1222 COVID-19 vaccine. CDR3 in DNA: TGTGCCAGCACCTTGGGTCTGAGCGATAACAATGAGCAGTTCTTC. Residues: CASTLGLSDNNEQFF.